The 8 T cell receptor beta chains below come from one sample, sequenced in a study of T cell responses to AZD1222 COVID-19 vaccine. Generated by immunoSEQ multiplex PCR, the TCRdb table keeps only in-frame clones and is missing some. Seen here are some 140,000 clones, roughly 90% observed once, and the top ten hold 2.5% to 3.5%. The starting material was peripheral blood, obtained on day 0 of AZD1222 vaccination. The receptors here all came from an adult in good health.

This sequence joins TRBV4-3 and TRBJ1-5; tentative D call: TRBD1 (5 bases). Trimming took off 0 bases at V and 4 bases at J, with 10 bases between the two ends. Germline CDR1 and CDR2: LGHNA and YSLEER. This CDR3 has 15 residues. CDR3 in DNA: TGCGCCAGCAGCCAAGATAGACAGAGGAATCAGCCCCAGCATTTT. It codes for CASSQDRQRNQPQHF.

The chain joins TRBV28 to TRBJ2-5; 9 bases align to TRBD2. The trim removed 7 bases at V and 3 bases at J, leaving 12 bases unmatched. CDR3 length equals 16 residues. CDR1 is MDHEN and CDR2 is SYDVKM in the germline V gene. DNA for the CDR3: TGTGCCAGCACGCAGGCCCTAGCGGGGATCAAAGAGACCCAGTACTTC. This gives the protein CASTQALAGIKETQYF.

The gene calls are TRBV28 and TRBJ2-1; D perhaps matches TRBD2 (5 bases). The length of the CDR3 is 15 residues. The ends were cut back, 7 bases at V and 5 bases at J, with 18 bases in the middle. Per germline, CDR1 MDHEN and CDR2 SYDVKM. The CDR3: CASTKVGVGDNEQFF. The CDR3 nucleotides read TGTGCCAGCACCAAGGTCGGGGTTGGGGACAATGAGCAGTTCTTC.

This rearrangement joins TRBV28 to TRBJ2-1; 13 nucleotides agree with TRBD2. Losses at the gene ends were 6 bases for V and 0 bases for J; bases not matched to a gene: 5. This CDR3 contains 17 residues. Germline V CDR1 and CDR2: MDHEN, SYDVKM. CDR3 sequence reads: CASSLTSGRFSYNEQFF. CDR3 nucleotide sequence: TGTGCCAGCAGCCTGACTAGCGGGAGGTTCTCCTACAATGAGCAGTTCTTC.

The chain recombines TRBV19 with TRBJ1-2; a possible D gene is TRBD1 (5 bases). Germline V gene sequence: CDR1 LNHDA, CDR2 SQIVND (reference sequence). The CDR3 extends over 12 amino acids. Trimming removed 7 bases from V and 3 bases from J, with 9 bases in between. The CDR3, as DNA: TGTGCCAGTAATTGGGGCGACTATGGCTACACCTTC. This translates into CASNWGDYGYTF.

CDR3 sequence: CASSMGKGANYGYTF. The DNA of the CDR3 is TGTGCCAGTAGTATGGGGAAGGGAGCTAACTATGGCTACACCTTC. J is TRBJ1-2 and V is TRBV19; D ambiguous. Trimming left V 3 bases short and J 0 bases short, with 11 bases between. Germline values: CDR1 LNHDA, CDR2 SQIVND (reference sequence). This CDR3 has 15 residues.

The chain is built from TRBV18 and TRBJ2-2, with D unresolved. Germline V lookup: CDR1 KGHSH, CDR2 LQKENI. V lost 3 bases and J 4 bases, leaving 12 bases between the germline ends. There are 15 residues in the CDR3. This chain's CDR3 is CASSPIEILTGELFF. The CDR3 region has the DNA TGTGCCAGCTCACCCATCGAGATTCTCACCGGGGAGCTGTTTTTT.

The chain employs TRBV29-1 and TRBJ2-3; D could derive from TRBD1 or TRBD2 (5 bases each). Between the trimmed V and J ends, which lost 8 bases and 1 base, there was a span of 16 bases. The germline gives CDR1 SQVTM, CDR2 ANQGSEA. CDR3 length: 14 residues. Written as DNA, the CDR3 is TGCAGCAACCGAAGAGGGGCTGGCACAGATACGCAGTATTTT. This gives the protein CSNRRGAGTDTQYF.